This T cell receptor (beta chain) stems from a study of T cell changes during pregnancy in multiple sclerosis. TCRdb's copy holds only in-frame clones and misses some; the assay was immunoSEQ multiplex PCR. The table lists fewer than 75,000 clones, roughly 90% of them singletons, with about 1.5% in the top ten. Germline assignment: CDR1 SGHTA and CDR2 FQGNSA. V shed 7 bases, J shed 0 bases, and the junction held 6 bases outside the gene matches. This CDR3 is 14 amino acids long. The sample consisted of peripheral blood, taken in the second trimester of pregnancy. The receptor was isolated from a female donor with multiple sclerosis, enrolled in a pregnancy study. This sequence joins TRBV7-2 and TRBJ2-7; 7 bases line up with TRBD2. The CDR3 DNA reads TGTGCCAGCACCCTTAGCGGGTCCTCCTACGAGCAGTACTTC. Its translation: CASTLSGSSYEQYF.